This T cell receptor beta chain was identified during a study of blood T cell repertoires in COVID-19. This clone was counted only a few times. CDR3 size: 16 residues. Germline-derived CDR1 and CDR2 are GTSNPN and SVGIG (reference sequence). V dropped 2 bases and J dropped 2; count of bases not matched to a gene: 9. In the original workflow: Amplification of reference gene primers was used by the study to estimate nucleated cell counts. Clones were sequenced by immunoSEQ multiplex PCR, and TCRdb holds only the in-frame ones, with some missing. The DNA was the basis for D and trimming; V, J and clone size are from that table. Seen here are more than 300,000 clones, 87% observed once, and the top ten hold about 6%. Followed longitudinally, the Seattle patients had been enrolled during active infection.

The chain is built from TRBV30 and TRBJ2-3; TRBD1 aligns across 8 bases. Sequenced input: peripheral blood. The TCR originated in a woman aged 50 to 65 with COVID-19, enrolled during active disease. CDR3 coding DNA: TGTGCCTGGAGTACCGGGGACAGGCGGCTCACAGATACGCAGTATTTT. Its translation is CAWSTGDRRLTDTQYF.